This T cell receptor beta chain came from a study of pediatric ulcerative colitis. The germline CDR1 and CDR2 sequences are GTSNPN and SVGIG (reference sequence). With 1 base removed from V and 5 bases from J, the gap between germline ends came to 12 bases. The CDR3 spans 13 residues. Repertoires were generated with immunoSEQ multiplex PCR, while TCRdb's copy carries only in-frame clones and drops some. The sample contains over 30,000 clones, about three quarters of which appear only once. During colonoscopy, one to two rectal pinch biopsies were collected. This TCR came from a boy aged 5-17 years with mild ulcerative colitis. Source material: gut tissue. This sequence joins TRBV30 and TRBJ2-7; D is tentatively TRBD1 or TRBD2 (5 bases each). In nucleotides, the CDR3 is TGTGCCTGGAGTGACGGGACCGGGGACGAGCAGTACTTC. Residues: CAWSDGTGDEQYF.